These 20 T cell receptor beta chains share one sample of origin, sequenced in a study of post-analysis software for immune sequencing data. Their antigens are not known. Carried by the TCR beta cDNA libraries were unique molecular identifiers. Using its own MiXCR run on the PCR reads, TCRdb lists one record per CDR3 protein. Counted here are 750,000 to 950,000 distinct CDR3 sequences, 40% to 55% occurring once; the ten biggest clones make up roughly 4.5%. Findings of the study overall: Higher frequency in patients than in controls was seen for roughly five TRBV segments, with TRBV5-6, TRBV5-1 and TRBV20-1 among them.

Source material: blood. The receptor source for this set is a girl between 5 and 17 years old with multiple sclerosis.

This clonotype was detected a few times. The J gene is TRBJ2-5, the V gene TRBV5-5; 8 bases match TRBD1. V shed 4 bases and J 6 bases; nucleotides not matched to a gene: 11. Germline CDR1 is SGHKS and CDR2 is YYEKEE (reference sequence). This CDR3 has 15 residues. CDR3 sequence reads: CASSAETGALKTQYF. The CDR3 nucleotides are TGTGCCAGCAGCGCCGAGACAGGGGCCTTGAAGACCCAGTACTTC.

This clonotype has a handful of counts. The V call is TRBV20-1, the J call TRBJ2-7; 7 bases match TRBD2. Germline V CDR1 and CDR2: DFQATT, SNEGSKA (reference sequence). V trimming: 7 bases; J trimming: 7 bases; junction bases outside the gene matches: 4. The CDR3 runs 10 residues. The CDR3 DNA reads TGCAGTGTATGGGAGGGTGAGCAGTACTTC. This sequence encodes CSVWEGEQYF.

The J gene is TRBJ1-4, the V gene TRBV7-2; TRBD1 agrees at 11 bases. The germline V gene has CDR1 SGHTA and CDR2 FQGNSA. The CDR3 runs 23 residues. V lost 1 base to trimming and J lost 5 bases; unmatched junction nucleotides: 24. CDR3 amino acids: CASSLVPPGTGGRISEPNEKLFF. The CDR3 DNA follows: TGTGCCAGCAGCTTAGTGCCCCCCGGGACAGGGGGTCGGATTAGTGAGCCAAATGAAAAACTGTTTTTT. Full variable domain (outside the CDR3, taken from reference TRBV7-2 and TRBJ1-4): GAGVSQSPSNKVTEKGKDVELRCDPISGHTALYWYRQSLGQGLEFLIYFQGNSAPDKSGLPSDRFSAERTGGSVSTLTIQRTQQEDSAVYLCASSLVPPGTGGRISEPNEKLFFGSGTQLSVL.

V usage is TRBV6-5 and J usage is TRBJ2-3; possibly TRBD2 for D (6 bases). Germline CDR1 reads MNHEY; CDR2 reads SVGAGI. CDR3 length: 11 residues. The V end lost 7 bases, the J end lost 8 bases, and 10 bases lay between the germline ends. Here the CDR3 reads CASTWGVTQYF. In nucleotides, the CDR3 is TGTGCCAGCACCTGGGGGGTTACGCAGTATTTT.

This chain uses TRBV7-9 with TRBJ1-1; D possibly corresponds to TRBD1 (5 bases). Trimming cost V 5 bases and J 4 bases, with 11 bases left between them. The CDR3 runs to 13 residues. Germline V gene lookup returns CDR1 SEHNR and CDR2 FQNEAQ (reference sequence). CDR3 protein: CASSHEGSTEAFF. The CDR3 region has the DNA TGTGCCAGCAGCCATGAGGGGAGCACTGAAGCTTTCTTT.

The rearrangement links TRBV7-6 to TRBJ2-7, with D tentatively TRBD2 (6 bases). V was pared by 5 bases and J by 3 bases, with 17 bases between. Germline lookup yields CDR1 SGHVS and CDR2 FNYEAQ. The CDR3 covers 15 residues. CDR3 amino acids: CASSAGGVRVYEQYF. DNA for the CDR3: TGTGCCAGCAGCGCAGGAGGGGTTAGGGTCTACGAGCAGTACTTC. Variable domain in full (rest from reference TRBV7-6 and TRBJ2-7): GAGVSQSPRYKVTKRGQDVALRCDPISGHVSLYWYRQALGQGPEFLTYFNYEAQQDKSGLPNDRFSAERPEGSISTLTIQRTEQRDSAMYRCASSAGGVRVYEQYFGPGTRLTVT.

This chain uses TRBV7-2 with TRBJ2-3, with 8 bases matching TRBD1. The CDR3 has 15 amino acids. The trim removed 5 bases at V and 4 bases at J, leaving 8 bases unmatched. The germline CDR1 and CDR2 sequences are SGHTA and FQGNSA. The CDR3 DNA follows: TGTGCCAGCAGCCCCCAGACAGGGGTGGCAGATACGCAGTATTTT. It codes for CASSPQTGVADTQYF.

The V gene is TRBV28, the J gene TRBJ2-7; TRBD2 might be the D (5 bases). The germline V gene encodes CDR1 MDHEN and CDR2 SYDVKM. The length of the CDR3 is 12 residues. Trimming left V 8 bases short and J 1 base short, with 9 bases between. CDR3 in DNA: TGTGCCAGCCTAGCAGGATCCTACGAGCAGTACTTC. Translated: CASLAGSYEQYF. Using reference TRBV28 and TRBJ2-7 for the parts outside the CDR3, the full variable domain is DVKVTQSSRYLVKRTGEKVFLECVQDMDHENMFWYRQDPGLGLRLIYFSYDVKMKEKGDIPEGYSVSREKKERFSLILESASTNQTSMYLCASLAGSYEQYFGPGTRLTVT.

The chain employs TRBV12-3 or TRBV12-4 and TRBJ1-5, with D perhaps TRBD1 (6 bases). With 0 bases removed from V and 0 bases from J, the gap between germline ends came to 12 bases. The length of the CDR3 is 17 residues. Here the CDR3 DNA reads TGTGCCAGCAGTTTAGCGCAGGGGCTTGCTAGCAATCAGCCCCAGCATTTT. This translates into CASSLAQGLASNQPQHF.

The V and J genes are TRBV15 and TRBJ1-2, with TRBD1 identical over 8 bases. CDR1 is LNHNV, CDR2 YYDKDF, per germline (reference sequence). The CDR3 sequence is 18 residues long. V lost 0 bases, J lost 3 bases, and 12 bases stayed unmatched. The DNA for the CDR3 is TGTGCCACCAGCAGAGAAGGCACAGGGGGAGGGCCGGACTATGGCTACACCTTC. Protein sequence: CATSREGTGGGPDYGYTF. Combining the CDR3 with reference TRBV15 and TRBJ1-2 gives the whole variable domain DAMVIQNPRYQVTQFGKPVTLSCSQTLNHNVMYWYQQKSSQAPKLLFHYYDKDFNNEADTPDNFQSRRPNTSFCFLDIRSPGLGDTAMYLCATSREGTGGGPDYGYTFGSGTRLTVV.

This clonotype was picked up one time. The rearrangement uses TRBV30 and TRBJ2-3; D tentatively fits TRBD1 or TRBD2 (5 bases each). Germline V CDR1 and CDR2: GTSNPN, SVGIG (reference sequence). Trimming removed 4 bases from V and 0 bases from J, with 11 bases in between. The CDR3 length is 14 residues. CDR3 DNA: TGTGCCTGGAAAGGGGACGGAAGCACAGATACGCAGTATTTT. Translation: CAWKGDGSTDTQYF.

This clonotype occurred a few times. The chain couples TRBV5-5 to TRBJ1-2; 9 bases are a match to TRBD1. There are 14 residues in the CDR3. The germline gives CDR1 SGHKS, CDR2 YYEKEE (reference sequence). V dropped 1 base and J dropped 5; count of bases not matched to a gene: 3. The CDR3 here is CASSLLGQGYGYTF. As DNA, the CDR3 is TGTGCCAGCAGCTTGTTGGGACAGGGTTATGGCTACACCTTC.

The V call is TRBV4-2, the J call TRBJ1-5; D is perhaps TRBD1 (6 bases). Germline V gene lookup returns CDR1 LGHNA and CDR2 YNFKEQ. CDR3 length: 16 residues. The ends were cut back, 4 bases at V and 4 bases at J, with 17 bases in the middle. For the CDR3, the DNA is TGTGCCAGCAGCCCAGGAGGAAGGGGGGCGAATCAGCCCCAGCATTTT. Residues: CASSPGGRGANQPQHF.

The sample holds a few counts of this clonotype. The CDR3 DNA sequence: TGTGCCACCAGCAAGACGAGGACGGTCCAAGAGACCCAGTACTTC. Protein sequence: CATSKTRTVQETQYF. The chain employs TRBV15 and TRBJ2-5; D gene uncertain. Trimming shortened V by 4 bases and J by 1 base, and 13 bases separated the two germline ends. Per the germline V gene, CDR1 is LNHNV and CDR2 is YYDKDF (reference sequence). The CDR3 has 15 amino acids.

This clonotype was observed once. V gene TRBV5-1 combines with J gene TRBJ2-5; D is perhaps TRBD1 (5 bases). V lost 5 bases and J lost 2, with 16 bases in between. The CDR3 has 15 amino acids. Germline lookup yields CDR1 SGHRS and CDR2 YFSETQ. CDR3 DNA sequence: TGCGCCAGCAGAAAATTTACGACAGAACAAGAGACCCAGTACTTC. It yields the protein CASRKFTTEQETQYF.

This rearrangement joins TRBV27 to TRBJ1-5; 7 nucleotides line up with TRBD1. The CDR3 sequence is 15 residues long. Germline V gene sequence: CDR1 MNHEY, CDR2 SMNVEV (reference sequence). V lost 6 bases to trimming and J lost 2 bases; unmatched junction nucleotides: 7. CDR3 DNA: TGTGCCAGCAGCTCGGATACAGGGGGCAATCAGCCCCAGCATTTT. It codes for CASSSDTGGNQPQHF.

This clonotype was seen a handful of times. The V call is TRBV5-1, the J call TRBJ2-5; no clear D. CDR3 size: 13 residues. Between the trimmed V and J ends, which lost 0 bases and 4 bases, there was a span of 7 bases. Germline loops: CDR1 SGHRS, CDR2 YFSETQ. The CDR3 reads CASSLDIGETQYF. CDR3 DNA: TGCGCCAGCAGCTTGGATATTGGAGAGACCCAGTACTTC.

The rearrangement uses TRBV6-5 and TRBJ1-4; 7 bases fit TRBD1. This CDR3 is 16 amino acids long. V shed 7 bases, J shed 2 bases, and the junction held 10 bases outside the gene matches. Germline assignment: CDR1 MNHEY and CDR2 SVGAGI. CDR3 nucleotide sequence: TGTGCCAGCACCATCTTCGGGACAGCCACTAATGAAAAACTGTTTTTT. This encodes CASTIFGTATNEKLFF.

The chain uses TRBV11-2 and TRBJ2-1; TRBD2 agrees at 8 bases. The DNA end is more similar to TRBJ2-7, so the J call may be wrong. The CDR3 has 17 residues. CDR1 is SGHAT and CDR2 is FQNNGV in the germline V gene. Here the CDR3 DNA reads TGTGCCAGCAGCTTAGGCCGAGCGGGAGCCTCGAACAATGAGCAGTACTTC. Residues: CASSLGRAGASNNEQYF.

This clonotype was observed a few times. J is TRBJ1-2 and V is TRBV27, with D hard to call. The V end lost 5 bases, the J end lost 6 bases, and 13 bases lay between the germline ends. The germline CDR1 and CDR2 sequences are MNHEY and SMNVEV (reference sequence). The CDR3 is 13 amino acids. The CDR3 nucleotides read TGTGCCAGCAGTACCGTGCCGGGTCATGGCTACACCTTC. Its protein product is CASSTVPGHGYTF.